Listed below are T cell receptor beta chains from one sample, sequenced in a study of T cell changes during pregnancy in multiple sclerosis. The protocol was immunoSEQ multiplex PCR, while the TCRdb copy is restricted to in-frame clones and leaves out a portion. In the table there are tens of thousands of clones, about 91% of which are singletons. The specimen comprised CD4+ T cells from peripheral blood mononuclear cells, sampled before pregnancy. These receptor sequences come from a female donor with multiple sclerosis, enrolled in a pregnancy study. CDR3s include the opening cysteine and the closing phenylalanine or tryptophan. D genes are given only for firm matches. Expanded clones get a size class; other rows say once, few or many, or leave the size out.

v_gene: TRBV30; abundance: .; d_gene: TRBD1; j_gene: TRBJ2-2; CDR3nt: TGTGCCTGGAGAGGAGAGGGGGCGCTGCCCGGGGAGCTGTTTTTT; CDR3aa: CAWRGEGALPGELFF
v_gene: TRBV5-4; abundance: .; d_gene: TRBD1; j_gene: TRBJ1-1; CDR3nt: TGTGCCAGCAGCTCCGGGAGACAGGGAAACACTGAAGCTTTCTTT; CDR3aa: CASSSGRQGNTEAFF
v_gene: TRBV5-6; abundance: .; d_gene: .; j_gene: TRBJ2-1; CDR3nt: TGTGCCAGCAGCCCGGGAGCGGGTAGCTCCTACAATGAGCAGTTCTTC; CDR3aa: CASSPGAGSSYNEQFF
v_gene: TRBV7-8; abundance: .; d_gene: TRBD2; j_gene: TRBJ2-1; CDR3nt: TGTGCCAGCAGCCCGACTAGCGGGAATAACTACAATGAGCAGTTCTTC; CDR3aa: CASSPTSGNNYNEQFF
v_gene: TRBV7-2; abundance: .; d_gene: .; j_gene: TRBJ2-7; CDR3nt: TGTGCCAGCAGCTTACGGACAGCGAACGAGCAGTACTTC; CDR3aa: CASSLRTANEQYF
v_gene: TRBV6-1; abundance: .; d_gene: .; j_gene: TRBJ2-7; CDR3nt: TGTGCCAGCAGTAGAGAGGGTAGGTCCTACGAGCAGTACTTC; CDR3aa: CASSREGRSYEQYF
v_gene: TRBV4-2; abundance: .; d_gene: TRBD1; j_gene: TRBJ1-2; CDR3nt: TGTGCCAGCAGCCCCCGGGACAGAAACTATGGCTACACCTTC; CDR3aa: CASSPRDRNYGYTF
v_gene: TRBV15; abundance: .; d_gene: TRBD2; j_gene: TRBJ2-4; CDR3nt: TGTGCCACCAGCAGAGAGAGACTAGCGGGAGATTTAGTACGGGATCAGTACTTC; CDR3aa: CATSRERLAGDLVRDQYF
v_gene: TRBV5-1; abundance: .; d_gene: .; j_gene: TRBJ2-1; CDR3nt: TGCGCCAGCAGCGGAGGGTTCTCCTACAATGAGCAGTTCTTC; CDR3aa: CASSGGFSYNEQFF
v_gene: TRBV29-1; abundance: .; d_gene: .; j_gene: TRBJ1-3; CDR3nt: TGCAGCGTTGAAGTGAGCTCTGGAAACACCATATATTTT; CDR3aa: CSVEVSSGNTIYF
v_gene: TRBV5-1; abundance: .; d_gene: TRBD1; j_gene: TRBJ1-4; CDR3nt: TGCGCCAGCAGCGGGGGACAGCCGCCGGAAAAACTGTTTTTT; CDR3aa: CASSGGQPPEKLFF
v_gene: TRBV7-2; abundance: .; d_gene: TRBD2; j_gene: TRBJ2-7; CDR3nt: TGTGCCAGCAGCCCCAAGACTAGCGGGACTGGCGAGCAGTACTTC; CDR3aa: CASSPKTSGTGEQYF
v_gene: TRBV19; abundance: .; d_gene: TRBD2; j_gene: TRBJ2-2; CDR3nt: TGTGCCAGTAGAGGGCTCGGACTAGCGCCGAACACCGGGGAGCTGTTTTTT; CDR3aa: CASRGLGLAPNTGELFF
v_gene: TRBV30; abundance: .; d_gene: .; j_gene: TRBJ2-2; CDR3nt: TGTGCCTGGGAGAGGCACGGGGAGCTGTTTTTT; CDR3aa: CAWERHGELFF
v_gene: TRBV7-2; abundance: .; d_gene: .; j_gene: TRBJ1-2; CDR3nt: TGTGCCAGCAGCTCATACGGGGGGGGCTACACCTTC; CDR3aa: CASSSYGGGYTF
v_gene: TRBV7-2; abundance: .; d_gene: TRBD2; j_gene: TRBJ2-7; CDR3nt: TGTGCCAGCAGCTTCCCCGGGACTAGCGGGAGTTACGAGCAGTACTTC; CDR3aa: CASSFPGTSGSYEQYF
v_gene: TRBV5-6; abundance: .; d_gene: TRBD2; j_gene: TRBJ2-1; CDR3nt: TGTGCCAGCAGGGAACTAGCGGGCCCTTCCTACAATGAGCAGTTCTTC; CDR3aa: CASRELAGPSYNEQFF
v_gene: TRBV7-9; abundance: .; d_gene: TRBD1; j_gene: TRBJ2-2; CDR3nt: TGTGCCAGCAGCTTAGCCGGGACAGACACCGGGGAGCTGTTTTTT; CDR3aa: CASSLAGTDTGELFF
v_gene: TRBV28; abundance: .; d_gene: .; j_gene: TRBJ1-4; CDR3nt: TGTGCCAGCAGTTTGGAGATTGAAAAACTGTTTTTT; CDR3aa: CASSLEIEKLFF
v_gene: TRBV9; abundance: .; d_gene: .; j_gene: TRBJ2-5; CDR3nt: TGTGCCAGCAGCGTAAGCAGGGCGGGGATTGAGACCCAGTACTTC; CDR3aa: CASSVSRAGIETQYF
v_gene: TRBV14; abundance: few; d_gene: TRBD2; j_gene: TRBJ2-5; CDR3nt: TGTGCCAGCAGCACTCTAGCGGAGGGGAAGACCCAGTACTTC; CDR3aa: CASSTLAEGKTQYF
v_gene: TRBV2; abundance: .; d_gene: .; j_gene: TRBJ2-2; CDR3nt: TGTGCCAGCAGTGAGCAGGGGTCCTACGGGGAGCTGTTTTTT; CDR3aa: CASSEQGSYGELFF
v_gene: TRBV27; abundance: .; d_gene: TRBD1; j_gene: TRBJ2-3; CDR3nt: TGTGCCACCTCAGACAGGGGACGAGATACGCAGTATTTT; CDR3aa: CATSDRGRDTQYF
v_gene: TRBV4-2; abundance: .; d_gene: TRBD2; j_gene: TRBJ2-7; CDR3nt: TGTGCCAGCAGCCAAGATTCCGGGACTAGTCTTTCCTACGAGCAGTACTTC; CDR3aa: CASSQDSGTSLSYEQYF
v_gene: TRBV29-1; abundance: .; d_gene: .; j_gene: TRBJ2-5; CDR3nt: TGCAGCGGCTTATCGGACAGCCAAGAGACCCAGTACTTC; CDR3aa: CSGLSDSQETQYF
v_gene: TRBV11-2; abundance: .; d_gene: .; j_gene: TRBJ2-2; CDR3nt: TGTGCCAGCAGCGTCCCGAGGCAGGGCACCGGGGAGCTGTTTTTT; CDR3aa: CASSVPRQGTGELFF
v_gene: TRBV7-9; abundance: .; d_gene: .; j_gene: TRBJ2-3; CDR3nt: TGTGCCAGCAGCTTAGCGGAAGGGACTTACCCTCGAGAAACGCAGTATTTT; CDR3aa: CASSLAEGTYPRETQYF
v_gene: TRBV2; abundance: .; d_gene: TRBD2; j_gene: TRBJ2-1; CDR3nt: TGTGCCAGCAGCCAGAGGACTAGCGCTTACTACAATGAGCAGTTCTTC; CDR3aa: CASSQRTSAYYNEQFF
v_gene: TRBV29-1; abundance: .; d_gene: TRBD1; j_gene: TRBJ2-7; CDR3nt: TGCAGCGTTGTTGGACAGGGAGCGGCCTACGAGCAGTACTTC; CDR3aa: CSVVGQGAAYEQYF
v_gene: TRBV28; abundance: .; d_gene: .; j_gene: TRBJ2-2; CDR3nt: TGTGCCAGCTTCCGGACAGTCACCGGGGAGCTGTTTTTT; CDR3aa: CASFRTVTGELFF
v_gene: TRBV27; abundance: .; d_gene: TRBD2; j_gene: TRBJ2-1; CDR3nt: TGTGCCAGCAGGGATGGGACTAGCGGTTACAATGAGCAGTTCTTC; CDR3aa: CASRDGTSGYNEQFF
v_gene: TRBV4-3; abundance: once; d_gene: TRBD2; j_gene: TRBJ2-5; CDR3nt: TGCGCCAGCAGCCATAATACGGGGGGAGAGACCCAGTACTTC; CDR3aa: CASSHNTGGETQYF
v_gene: TRBV19; abundance: .; d_gene: TRBD2; j_gene: TRBJ2-1; CDR3nt: TGTGCCAGTAGTGTAGCGGGATGGTCGGATGAGCAGTTCTTC; CDR3aa: CASSVAGWSDEQFF
v_gene: TRBV11-2; abundance: .; d_gene: TRBD2; j_gene: TRBJ2-7; CDR3nt: TGTGCCAGCAGGTTCAGCGGGAGGCCCTACGAGCAGTACTTC; CDR3aa: CASRFSGRPYEQYF
v_gene: TRBV6-5; abundance: .; d_gene: TRBD1; j_gene: TRBJ2-7; CDR3nt: TGTGCCAGCAGTAGCCACAGGGGTTATCAGTACGAGCAGTACTTC; CDR3aa: CASSSHRGYQYEQYF
v_gene: TRBV7-6; abundance: .; d_gene: TRBD2; j_gene: TRBJ2-3; CDR3nt: TGTGCCAGCAGCCCAAAGACTAGCGGGAGTATAACAGATACGCAGTATTTT; CDR3aa: CASSPKTSGSITDTQYF
v_gene: TRBV28; abundance: .; d_gene: .; j_gene: TRBJ2-1; CDR3nt: TGTGCCAGCAGCACGCTTGGCGGGAACAATGAGCAGTTCTTC; CDR3aa: CASSTLGGNNEQFF
v_gene: TRBV11-1; abundance: .; d_gene: TRBD2; j_gene: TRBJ2-7; CDR3nt: TGTGCCAGCAGCAACACCGGGACTAGCTCCTACGAGCAGTACTTC; CDR3aa: CASSNTGTSSYEQYF
v_gene: TRBV28; abundance: .; d_gene: TRBD1; j_gene: TRBJ1-2; CDR3nt: TGTGCCAGCAGTCCACCGGGACAGGGAGGCTATGGCTACACCTTC; CDR3aa: CASSPPGQGGYGYTF
v_gene: TRBV6-6; abundance: .; d_gene: TRBD1; j_gene: TRBJ2-7; CDR3nt: TGTGCCAGCACCAACTCCGGGACAGGTCCCTACGAGCAGTACTTC; CDR3aa: CASTNSGTGPYEQYF
v_gene: TRBV19; abundance: once; d_gene: .; j_gene: TRBJ2-2; CDR3nt: TGTGCCAGTAGGACACCAGGGGACACCGGGGAGCTGTTTTTT; CDR3aa: CASRTPGDTGELFF
v_gene: TRBV2; abundance: .; d_gene: .; j_gene: TRBJ1-1; CDR3nt: TGTGCCAGCATCGTGGACAGACCGGGGAAAGCTTTCTTT; CDR3aa: CASIVDRPGKAFF